This T cell receptor beta chain is from a study of CDR3 diversity in severe acne. Via MiXCR, TCRdb re-called the PCR reads, giving one row per CDR3 protein. The data contain approximately 97,000 distinct CDR3 sequences, 45% to 60% of them singletons. Looked up from germline, CDR1 is SGHTA and CDR2 is FQGNSA. Trimming cost V 6 bases and J 2 bases; bases outside gene matches: 7. The CDR3 has 15 residues. The sequence came from a male donor with acne. The V gene is TRBV7-2, the J gene TRBJ2-3; 8 nucleotides align to TRBD2. Sequencing input: blood. CDR3 nucleotides: TGTGCCAGCAGTTTTTATAGCGGGAACACAGATACGCAGTATTTT. Translating gives CASSFYSGNTDTQYF.